This T cell receptor beta chain comes out of a study of blood T cell repertoires in COVID-19. V lost 4 bases, J lost 1 base, and 11 bases lay in between. Germline assignment: CDR1 MNHEY and CDR2 SVGAGI. This CDR3 comprises 14 residues. Sequencing used immunoSEQ multiplex PCR; TCRdb keeps in-frame clones, though not all of them. The table shows roughly 250,000 clones, with approximately 79% occurring only once. The sample comprised peripheral blood. This clonotype was sampled from a woman in her thirties or forties with active or convalescent COVID-19. The chain links TRBV6-5 to TRBJ2-7, with D perhaps TRBD2 (6 bases). The CDR3 bases are TGTGCCAGCAGTTCCCTCCGGGGGTCCTACGAGCAGTACTTC. This codes for CASSSLRGSYEQYF.